This T cell receptor beta chain was captured by sequencing in a study of blood T cell repertoires in COVID-19. Looking at the study overall: The origin of the acute and convalescent COVID-19 samples was the United States, Italy and Spain. Sample material is recorded as cDNA or gDNA derived from T cells, B-cell-depleted T cells, or PBMCs.

The germline V gene encodes CDR1 KGHSH and CDR2 LQKENI. The CDR3 consists of 12 residues. V lost 4 bases and J lost 6, with 7 bases in between. In the study's own analysis: Amplification with reference gene primers provided the estimates of nucleated cell counts. Clones were read by immunoSEQ multiplex PCR, and TCRdb kept only the in-frame ones, dropping some. That table furnishes V, J and clone size, whereas the DNA furnished D and trimming. The sample lists 90,000 or so clones, roughly 90% occurring once. V usage is TRBV18 and J usage is TRBJ2-1; no firm D call. This sequence was found in a man between 60 and 75 years old with acute or convalescent COVID-19. The specimen sequenced was peripheral blood. The CDR3 protein is CASSLQVNEQFF. The DNA for the CDR3 is TGTGCCAGCTCACTCCAGGTCAATGAGCAGTTCTTC.